This T cell receptor (beta chain) was recovered during a study of control samples from healthy donors and cancer patients. The germline gives CDR1 KGHDR, CDR2 SFDVKD. V was trimmed by 3 bases and J by 4 bases, leaving 20 bases between them. There are 17 residues in the CDR3. The assay was immunoSEQ multiplex PCR, and TCRdb's table has in-frame clones only and misses some. There are about 410,000 clones in the sample; around nine tenths occur only once, and more than 6% lies in the top ten. The gene calls are TRBV24-1 and TRBJ1-2; D possibly corresponds to TRBD1 (5 bases). This clonotype was obtained from a man aged 35 to 55 with head and neck cancer. The sample was PBMCs. For the CDR3, the DNA is TGTGCCACCAGTGATCCGGCCCGCGACGGGGGATCCTATGGCTACACCTTC. Its translation: CATSDPARDGGSYGYTF.